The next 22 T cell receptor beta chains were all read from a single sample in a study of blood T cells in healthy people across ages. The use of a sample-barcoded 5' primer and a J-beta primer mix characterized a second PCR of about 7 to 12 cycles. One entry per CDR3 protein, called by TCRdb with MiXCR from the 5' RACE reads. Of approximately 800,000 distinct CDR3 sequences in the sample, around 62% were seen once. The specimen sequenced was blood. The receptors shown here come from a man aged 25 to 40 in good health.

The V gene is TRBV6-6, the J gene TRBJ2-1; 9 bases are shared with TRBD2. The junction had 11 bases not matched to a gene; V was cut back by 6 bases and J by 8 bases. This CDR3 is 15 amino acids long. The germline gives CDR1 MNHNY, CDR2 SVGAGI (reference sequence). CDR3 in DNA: TGTGCCAGCAGAGGGGCGGGGGGGCTTTTTGATGAGCAGTTCTTC. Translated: CASRGAGGLFDEQFF.

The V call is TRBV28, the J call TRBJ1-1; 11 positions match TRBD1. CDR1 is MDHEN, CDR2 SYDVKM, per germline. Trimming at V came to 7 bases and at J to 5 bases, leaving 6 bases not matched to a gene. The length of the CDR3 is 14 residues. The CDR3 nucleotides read TGTGCCAGCAACAAGGACAGGGGGCAAACTGAAGCTTTCTTT. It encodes CASNKDRGQTEAFF.

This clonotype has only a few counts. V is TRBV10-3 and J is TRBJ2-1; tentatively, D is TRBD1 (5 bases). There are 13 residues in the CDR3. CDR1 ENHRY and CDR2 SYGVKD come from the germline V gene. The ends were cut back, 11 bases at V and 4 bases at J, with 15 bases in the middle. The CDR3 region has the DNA TGTGCCCTCCAGGGTTCCCTATACAATGAGCAGTTCTTC. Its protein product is CALQGSLYNEQFF.

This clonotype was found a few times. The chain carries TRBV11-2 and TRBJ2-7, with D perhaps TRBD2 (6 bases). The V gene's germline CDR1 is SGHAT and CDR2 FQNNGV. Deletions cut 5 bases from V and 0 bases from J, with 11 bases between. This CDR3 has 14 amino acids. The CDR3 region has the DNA TGTGCCAGCAGCAATCGGGACTTCTCCTACGAGCAGTACTTC. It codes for CASSNRDFSYEQYF.

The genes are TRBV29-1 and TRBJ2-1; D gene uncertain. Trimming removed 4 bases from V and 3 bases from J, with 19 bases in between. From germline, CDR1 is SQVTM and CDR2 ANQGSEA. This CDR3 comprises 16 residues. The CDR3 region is CSVVAARVDSYNEQFF. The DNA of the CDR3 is TGCAGCGTTGTGGCCGCAAGGGTGGATAGCTACAATGAGCAGTTCTTC.

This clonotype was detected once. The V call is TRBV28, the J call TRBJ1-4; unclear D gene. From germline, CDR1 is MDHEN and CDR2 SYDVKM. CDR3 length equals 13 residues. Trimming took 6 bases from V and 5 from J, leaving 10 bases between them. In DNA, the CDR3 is TGTGCCAGCAGGGGCAGACGAAATGAAAAACTGTTTTTT. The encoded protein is CASRGRRNEKLFF.

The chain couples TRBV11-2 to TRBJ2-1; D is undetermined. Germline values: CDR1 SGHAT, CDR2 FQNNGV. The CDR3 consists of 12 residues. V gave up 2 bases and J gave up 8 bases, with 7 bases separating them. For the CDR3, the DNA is TGTGCCAGCAGCTTAAAAGTTGATGAGCAGTTCTTC. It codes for CASSLKVDEQFF.

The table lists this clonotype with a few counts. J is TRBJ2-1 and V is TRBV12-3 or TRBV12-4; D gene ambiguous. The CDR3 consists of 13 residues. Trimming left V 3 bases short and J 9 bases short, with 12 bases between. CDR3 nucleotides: TGTGCCAGCAGTTTTCTCCAGCCCCCTGAGCAGTTCTTC. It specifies CASSFLQPPEQFF.

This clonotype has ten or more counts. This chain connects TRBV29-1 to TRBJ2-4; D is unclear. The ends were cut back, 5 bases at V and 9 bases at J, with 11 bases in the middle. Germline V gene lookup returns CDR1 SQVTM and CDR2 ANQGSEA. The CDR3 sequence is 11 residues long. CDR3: CSVYGQAIQYF. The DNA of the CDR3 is TGCAGCGTTTATGGCCAGGCCATTCAGTACTTC.

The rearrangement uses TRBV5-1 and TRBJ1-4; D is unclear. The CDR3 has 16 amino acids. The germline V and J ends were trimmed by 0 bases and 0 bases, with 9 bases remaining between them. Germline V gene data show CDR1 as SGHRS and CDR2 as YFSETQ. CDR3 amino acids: CASSLGYGATNEKLFF. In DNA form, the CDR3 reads TGCGCCAGCAGCTTGGGTTACGGTGCAACTAATGAAAAACTGTTTTTT.

CDR3 in amino acids: CASSTAMNTEAFF. CDR3 bases: TGTGCCAGCAGTACCGCCATGAACACTGAAGCTTTCTTT. The chain joins TRBV7-2 to TRBJ1-1; no reliable D call. Per germline, CDR1 SGHTA and CDR2 FQGNSA. With 6 bases removed from V and 0 bases from J, the gap between germline ends came to 8 bases. This CDR3 is 13 amino acids long.

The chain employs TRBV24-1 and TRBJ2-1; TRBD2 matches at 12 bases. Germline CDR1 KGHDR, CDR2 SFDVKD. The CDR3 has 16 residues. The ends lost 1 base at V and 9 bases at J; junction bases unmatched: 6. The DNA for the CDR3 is TGTGCCACCAGTGATTTTGCTAGCGGGAGGGCAGGTGAGCAGTTCTTC. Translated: CATSDFASGRAGEQFF.

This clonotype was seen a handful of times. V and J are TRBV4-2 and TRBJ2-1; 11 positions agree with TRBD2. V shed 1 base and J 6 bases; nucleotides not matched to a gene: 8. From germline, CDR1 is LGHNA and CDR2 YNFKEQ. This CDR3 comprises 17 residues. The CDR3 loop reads CASSQVGGSGGANEQFF. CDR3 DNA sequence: TGTGCCAGCAGCCAAGTGGGGGGTAGCGGGGGGGCCAATGAGCAGTTCTTC.

The CDR3 region is CASSQTGQEGYNEQFF. In DNA form, the CDR3 reads TGCGCCAGCAGCCAAACCGGACAGGAGGGGTACAATGAGCAGTTCTTC. The chain is built from TRBV4-3 and TRBJ2-1; D is perhaps TRBD1 (7 bases). Trimming took off 2 bases at V and 4 bases at J, with 15 bases between the two ends. There are 16 residues in the CDR3. CDR1 is LGHNA, CDR2 YSLEER, per germline.

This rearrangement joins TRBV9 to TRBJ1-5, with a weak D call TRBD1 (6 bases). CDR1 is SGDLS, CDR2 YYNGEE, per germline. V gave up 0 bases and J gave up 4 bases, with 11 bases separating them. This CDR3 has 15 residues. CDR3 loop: CASSVGTGLNQPQHF. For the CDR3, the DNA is TGTGCCAGCAGCGTAGGAACAGGGCTTAATCAGCCCCAGCATTTT.

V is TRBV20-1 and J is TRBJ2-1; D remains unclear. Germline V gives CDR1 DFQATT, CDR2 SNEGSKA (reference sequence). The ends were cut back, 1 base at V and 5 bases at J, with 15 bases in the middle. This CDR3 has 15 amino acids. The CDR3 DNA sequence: TGCAGTGCTAGAGGAGGCGCATCCCCTAACAATGAGCAGTTCTTC. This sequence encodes CSARGGASPNNEQFF.

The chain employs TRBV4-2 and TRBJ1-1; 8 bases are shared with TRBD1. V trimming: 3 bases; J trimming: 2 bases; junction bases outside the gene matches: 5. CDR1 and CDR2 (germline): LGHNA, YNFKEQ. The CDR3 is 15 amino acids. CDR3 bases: TGTGCCAGCAGCCAGTGGGGACAGGCTAACACTGAAGCTTTCTTT. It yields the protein CASSQWGQANTEAFF.

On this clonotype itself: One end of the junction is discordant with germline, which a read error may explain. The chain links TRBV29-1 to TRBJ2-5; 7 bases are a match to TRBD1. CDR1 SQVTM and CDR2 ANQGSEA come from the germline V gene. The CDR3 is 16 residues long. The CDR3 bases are TGCAGCGTTGAAGATGGACAGGAACAACCCCAAGAGACCCAGTATTTC. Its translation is CSVEDGQEQPQETQYF.

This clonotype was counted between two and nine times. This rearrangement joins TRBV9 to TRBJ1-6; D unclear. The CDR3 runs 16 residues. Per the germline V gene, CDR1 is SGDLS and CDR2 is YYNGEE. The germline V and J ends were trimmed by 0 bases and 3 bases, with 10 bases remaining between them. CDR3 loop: CASSVGERGYNSPLHF. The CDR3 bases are TGTGCCAGCAGCGTAGGGGAGAGAGGCTATAATTCACCCCTCCACTTT.

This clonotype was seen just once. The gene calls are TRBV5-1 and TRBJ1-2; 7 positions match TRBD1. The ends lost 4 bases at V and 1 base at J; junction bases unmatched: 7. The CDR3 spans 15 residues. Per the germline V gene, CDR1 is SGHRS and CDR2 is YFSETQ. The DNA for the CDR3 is TGCGCCAGCAGCACTGACAGGGATCTTAACTATGGCTACACCTTC. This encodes CASSTDRDLNYGYTF.

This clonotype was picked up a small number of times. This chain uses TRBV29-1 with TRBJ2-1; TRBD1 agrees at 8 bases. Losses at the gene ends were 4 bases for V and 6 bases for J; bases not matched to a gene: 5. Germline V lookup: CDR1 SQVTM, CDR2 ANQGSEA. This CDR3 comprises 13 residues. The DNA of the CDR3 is TGCAGCGTTGGGAGAGGACAGGGCAATGAGCAGTTCTTC. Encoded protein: CSVGRGQGNEQFF.

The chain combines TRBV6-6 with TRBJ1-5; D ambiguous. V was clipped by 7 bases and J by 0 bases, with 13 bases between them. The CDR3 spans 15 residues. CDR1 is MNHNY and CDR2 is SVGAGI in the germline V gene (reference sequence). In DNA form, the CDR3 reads TGTGCCAGCACGTCCCCAGTGCGTAGCAATCAGCCCCAGCATTTT. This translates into CASTSPVRSNQPQHF.